This is a list of T cell receptor beta chains from one sample in a study of shared clonotypes between healthy human individuals. This table comes from immunoSEQ multiplex PCR, and its TCRdb copy is limited to in-frame clones, with some not included. The repertoire holds some 800,000 clones, with roughly 92% as singletons. The source material was naive CD8+ T cells sorted from blood. Receptors were obtained from a man aged 25-45 years in good health. CDR3s include the opening cysteine and the closing phenylalanine or tryptophan. The D gene is left open where the match is weak. The listing skips clone size in some rows; elsewhere it reads once, few, many or a size class.

TRBJ2-7,TRBV6-1,11,NA,NA,TGTGCCGGTCTTCTCGGTGGCGAGCAGTACTTC,CAGLLGGEQYF
TRBJ2-7,TRBV7-9,15,NA,NA,TGTGCCAGCAGCTTAGAGGCCGGGGACTCCTACGAGCAGTACTTC,CASSLEAGDSYEQYF
TRBJ2-7,TRBV6-5,14,TRBD1,NA,TGTGCCAGCAGGGGACAGGCCTCTTCCTACGAGCAGTACTTC,CASRGQASSYEQYF
TRBJ2-1,TRBV6-5,13,NA,NA,TGTGCCAGCAGCCTTACGAGAAACCATGAGCAGTTCTTC,CASSLTRNHEQFF
TRBJ2-1,TRBV6-5,13,NA,NA,TGTGCCAGCAGTCCAACAGGCACCAATGAGCAGTTCTTC,CASSPTGTNEQFF
TRBJ1-1,TRBV29-1,12,NA,NA,TGCAGCGTTGAAGGGGAAGACACTGAAGCTTTCTTT,CSVEGEDTEAFF
TRBJ2-7,TRBV18,16,NA,NA,TGTGCCAGCTCACCACCGCTGACAGGAGTCTCTACCGAGCAGTACTTC,CASSPPLTGVSTEQYF
TRBJ2-2,TRBV7-8,16,TRBD2,NA,TGTGCCAGCAGCTTAGGACTAGCGGGAGGACACGGGGAGCTGTTTTTT,CASSLGLAGGHGELFF
TRBJ2-1,TRBV4-1,18,TRBD2,NA,TGCGCCAGCAGCCAAGTGGGTAGCGGGAGGCTAGCCTACAATGAGCAGTTCTTC,CASSQVGSGRLAYNEQFF
TRBJ2-2,TRBV30,16,TRBD1,few,TGTGCCTGGAGTCCCGGGGGACAGGTGAACACCGGGGAGCTGTTTTTT,CAWSPGGQVNTGELFF
TRBJ1-1,TRBV19,16,NA,NA,TGTGCCAGTATCCCGGGGCCGGGGGTGATGAACACTGAAGCTTTCTTT,CASIPGPGVMNTEAFF
TRBJ2-1,TRBV18,15,NA,NA,TGTGCCAGCTCAGAGTCAGCGAGCTCCTACAATGAGCAGTTCTTC,CASSESASSYNEQFF
TRBJ2-1,TRBV29-1,16,NA,once,TGCAGCGTTGAAGGGGTCGAGCGGGACCTGGGGGGCGAGCAGTTCTTC,CSVEGVERDLGGEQFF
TRBJ2-5,TRBV7-9,12,TRBD2,NA,TGTGCCAGCAGCGGGAGGGAAGAGACCCAGTACTTC,CASSGREETQYF
TRBJ2-3,TRBV27,17,NA,NA,TGTGCCAGCAGTTTCCGGGGACAACCTAGAGGCACAGATACGCAGTATTTT,CASSFRGQPRGTDTQYF
TRBJ2-1,TRBV27,14,TRBD2,once,TGTGCCAGCAGCAATAGCGGGAGAATCAATGAGCAGTTCTTC,CASSNSGRINEQFF
TRBJ2-3,TRBV7-3,15,NA,NA,TGTGCCAGCAGCTTATGGTCTGGGGTCACAGATACGCAGTATTTT,CASSLWSGVTDTQYF
TRBJ2-3,TRBV18,15,TRBD2,NA,TGTGCCAGCTCACCACCCGGCGGGAGTCCAGATACGCAGTATTTT,CASSPPGGSPDTQYF
TRBJ2-7,TRBV28,16,NA,NA,TGTGCCAGCAGTTTAATGCCAGCGGTCGGTCAAGACGAGCAGTACTTC,CASSLMPAVGQDEQYF
TRBJ2-4,TRBV19,14,NA,NA,TGTGCCAGTAGTATTTCGGAAACCCCATACATTCAGTACTTC,CASSISETPYIQYF
TRBJ2-3,TRBV7-8,17,NA,NA,TGTGCCAGCAGCTTATCGACCCGTATTAGGAGCACAGATACGCAGTATTTT,CASSLSTRIRSTDTQYF
TRBJ1-2,TRBV14,13,NA,NA,TGTGCCAGCAGCCAGGACAGAGAATATGGCTACACCTTC,CASSQDREYGYTF
TRBJ2-7,TRBV28,12,NA,NA,TGTGCCAGCAGTGACCCGGGCTCGGGGCAGTACTTC,CASSDPGSGQYF
TRBJ2-7,TRBV5-4,17,NA,NA,TGTGCCAGCAGCTTGGGGGGGGGCGACAGGGTACTCTACGAGCAGTACTTC,CASSLGGGDRVLYEQYF
TRBJ2-3,TRBV5-1,15,NA,NA,TGCGCCAGCAGCTTAGTCGCTCCTAGCACAGATACGCAGTATTTT,CASSLVAPSTDTQYF
TRBJ1-5,TRBV28,13,NA,NA,TGTGCCAGCAGTTTTGGCAGTGATCAGCCCCAGCATTTT,CASSFGSDQPQHF
TRBJ2-1,TRBV7-9,17,TRBD1,once,TGTGCCAGCAGCTTAGCGGGGACAGGGGTGACCTACAATGAGCAGTTCTTC,CASSLAGTGVTYNEQFF
TRBJ2-1,TRBV7-9,16,NA,NA,TGTGCCAGCAGCTTAGGCGGGACTGGGAACTACAATGAGCAGTTCTTC,CASSLGGTGNYNEQFF
TRBJ2-3,TRBV30,14,NA,NA,TGTGCCTGGAGTTTGGGGACGACTGCAGATACGCAGTATTTT,CAWSLGTTADTQYF
TRBJ2-1,TRBV7-8,16,NA,NA,TGTGCCAGCAGCCCAAACCAGGGTATGCGGTTCAATGAGCAGTTCTTC,CASSPNQGMRFNEQFF
TRBJ2-3,TRBV4-1,18,NA,NA,TGCGCCAGCAGCCAAGACGGGGGGCGGTTTCATAGCACAGATACGCAGTATTTT,CASSQDGGRFHSTDTQYF
TRBJ2-2,TRBV19,17,NA,NA,TGTGCCAGTAGTATACCCACTACGCTAGTCGGCACCGGGGAGCTGTTTTTT,CASSIPTTLVGTGELFF